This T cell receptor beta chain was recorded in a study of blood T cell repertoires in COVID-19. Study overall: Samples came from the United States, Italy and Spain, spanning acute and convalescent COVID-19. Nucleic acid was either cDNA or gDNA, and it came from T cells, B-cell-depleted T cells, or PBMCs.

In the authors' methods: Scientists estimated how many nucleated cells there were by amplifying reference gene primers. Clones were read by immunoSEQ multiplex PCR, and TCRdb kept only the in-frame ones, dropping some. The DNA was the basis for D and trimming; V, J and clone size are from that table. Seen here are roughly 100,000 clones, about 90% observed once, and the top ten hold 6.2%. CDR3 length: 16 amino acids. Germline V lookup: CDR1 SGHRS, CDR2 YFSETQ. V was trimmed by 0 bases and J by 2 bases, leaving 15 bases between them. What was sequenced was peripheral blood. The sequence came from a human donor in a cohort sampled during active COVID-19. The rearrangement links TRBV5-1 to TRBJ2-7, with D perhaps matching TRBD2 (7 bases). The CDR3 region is CASSLEPSGQTYEQYF. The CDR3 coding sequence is TGCGCCAGCAGCTTGGAGCCTAGCGGACAGACCTACGAGCAGTACTTC.